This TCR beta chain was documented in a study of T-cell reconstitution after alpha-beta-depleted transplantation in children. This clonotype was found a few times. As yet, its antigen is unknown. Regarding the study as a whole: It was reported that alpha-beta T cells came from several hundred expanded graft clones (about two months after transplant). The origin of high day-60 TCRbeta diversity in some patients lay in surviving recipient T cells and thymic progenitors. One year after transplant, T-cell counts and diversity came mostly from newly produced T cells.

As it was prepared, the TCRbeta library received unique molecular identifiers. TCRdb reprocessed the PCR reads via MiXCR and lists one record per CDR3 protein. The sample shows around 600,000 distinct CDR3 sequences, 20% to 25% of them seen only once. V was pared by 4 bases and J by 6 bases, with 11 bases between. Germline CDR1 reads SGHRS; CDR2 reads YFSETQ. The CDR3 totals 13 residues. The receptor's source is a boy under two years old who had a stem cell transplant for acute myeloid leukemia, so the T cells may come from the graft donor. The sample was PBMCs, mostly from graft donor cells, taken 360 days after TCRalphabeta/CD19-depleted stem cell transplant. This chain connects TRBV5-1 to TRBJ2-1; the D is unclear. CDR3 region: CASSPHVGNEQFF. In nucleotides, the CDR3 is TGCGCCAGCAGCCCCCACGTAGGCAATGAGCAGTTCTTC.